A single sample gave rise to the 3 T cell receptor beta chains below, sequenced in a study of CD8 T cells in Susac syndrome. An amount of RNA that ranged from about 0.45 to 1 ug was reverse transcribed with random hexamers. Each CDR3 protein is one row after TCRdb ran MiXCR on the immunoSEQ multiplex PCR reads. Of 85,000 to 130,000 distinct CDR3 sequences in the sample, approximately 94% were seen once. The sequenced sample consisted of CD8+ T cells from PBMCs. These receptors were taken from a human donor with Susac syndrome.

The chain links TRBV27 to TRBJ2-1; no firm D call. This CDR3 spans 13 amino acids. Germline V gene data show CDR1 as MNHEY and CDR2 as SMNVEV (reference sequence). Trimming removed 8 bases at V and 2 bases at J, with 10 bases between. Written as DNA, the CDR3 is TGTGCCAGCCGCCCAGGCACCTACAATGAGCAGTTCTTC. It encodes CASRPGTYNEQFF.

V is TRBV20-1 and J is TRBJ2-2; 12 bases line up with TRBD2. Germline assignment: CDR1 DFQATT and CDR2 SNEGSKA (reference sequence). With V trimmed by 0 bases and J by 3 bases, 5 bases remained unmatched. The CDR3 runs 17 residues. CDR3 in amino acids: CSARDQWTSGDTGELFF. The CDR3, as DNA: TGCAGTGCTAGAGATCAGTGGACTAGCGGGGACACCGGGGAGCTGTTTTTT.

The chain is built from TRBV20-1 and TRBJ1-1, with D unresolved. CDR1 is DFQATT, CDR2 SNEGSKA, per germline (reference sequence). Trimming cost V 0 bases and J 0 bases, with 8 bases left between them. The CDR3 consists of 14 residues. This CDR3 reads CSARDRVMNTEAFF. The CDR3, as DNA: TGCAGTGCTAGAGATAGGGTAATGAACACTGAAGCTTTCTTT.